These T cell receptor beta chains were read from a single sample in a study of T cell repertoires in cytomegalovirus infection. The antigens of these receptors remain unknown. Via MiXCR, TCRdb re-called the reads, giving one row per CDR3 protein. Of approximately 1,000,000 distinct CDR3 sequences listed, roughly 31% are singletons. The sample was cultured CD8+ T cells from PBMCs, taken from culture after CMV antigen stimulation. All receptors come from a human donor in good health (CMV status not recorded). Some clones in this sample may be carry-over from other donors' samples. Each CDR3 is given with its conserved first and last residue. The order of the fields is clone size, V gene, D gene, J gene, CDR3 protein, CDR3 DNA. The D gene is left open where the match is weak. Size tells how often a clone was seen (once, few, many) or the class of an expanded clone, and some rows leave it out.

many	TRBV12-5	-	TRBJ2-3	CASGRSEPDCF	TGTGCTAGTGGCCGTTCGGAACCGGACTGTTTT
-	TRBV4-1	-	TRBJ1-1	CASSKDSWDTEAFF	TGCGCCAGCAGCAAGGACAGTTGGGACACTGAAGCTTTCTTT
-	TRBV5-5	-	TRBJ2-5	CASSLKATGAGGETQYF	TGTGCCAGCAGCTTGAAGGCAACTGGGGCCGGAGGGGAGACCCAGTACTTC
many	TRBV15	-	TRBJ2-2	CATSSKTAAVGGELFF	TGTGCCACCAGCAGTAAGACGGCAGCCGTTGGCGGGGAGCTGTTTTTT
few	TRBV6-1	-	TRBJ2-1	CASSEAVYMSSYNEQFF	TGTGCCAGCAGTGAAGCGGTATATATGAGCTCCTACAATGAGCAGTTCTTC
few	TRBV7-9	TRBD1	TRBJ1-6	CASSSTDRGGYSPLHF	TGTGCCAGCAGCTCGACGGACAGGGGTGGATATTCACCCCTCCACTTT
-	TRBV7-8	TRBD2	TRBJ2-2	CASSLAASGGAVTGELFF	TGTGCCAGCAGCTTAGCGGCTAGCGGGGGGGCAGTGACCGGGGAGCTGTTTTTT
-	TRBV7-9	-	TRBJ1-2	CANSFPKGREEGYTF	TGTGCCAACAGCTTTCCAAAAGGCCGCGAGGAAGGCTACACCTTC
few	TRBV27	TRBD2	TRBJ2-3	CASSPRASGGTDTQYF	TGTGCCAGCAGTCCACGGGCTAGCGGGGGTACAGATACGCAGTATTTT
-	TRBV12-3/TRBV12-4	-	TRBJ2-3	CASSLKGWGDTQYF	TGTGCCAGCAGTTTAAAAGGGTGGGGAGATACGCAGTATTTT
many	TRBV20-1	-	TRBJ2-4	CSASQIGLAKNIQYF	TGCAGTGCGAGCCAGATAGGACTAGCCAAAAACATTCAGTACTTC
few	TRBV12-3/TRBV12-4	-	TRBJ1-5	CASSFGSRGQPQHF	TGTGCCAGCAGTTTTGGCAGCCGGGGTCAGCCCCAGCATTTT
-	TRBV7-4	-	TRBJ2-1	CASRTWTDEQFF	TGTGCCAGCAGGACTTGGACAGACGAGCAGTTCTTC
few	TRBV27	-	TRBJ2-5	CASSLTGSQGGTRGTQYF	TGTGCCAGCAGTTTAACGGGTTCTCAGGGGGGGACAAGGGGGACCCAGTACTTC
few	TRBV5-6	-	TRBJ1-6	CASSGRVEGYNSSLHF	TGTGCCAGCAGCGGACGCGTAGAGGGATATAATTCATCCCTCCACTTT
once	TRBV4-1	TRBD1	TRBJ2-3	CASSHPETGELYF	TGCGCCAGCAGCCACCCCGAGACAGGGGAATTGTATTTT
many	TRBV7-2	-	TRBJ1-2	CASSLSGNREIYGYTF	TGTGCCAGCAGCTTATCCGGGAACAGGGAAATCTATGGCTACACCTTC
few	TRBV6-5	-	TRBJ1-1	CASSYRLRGAGNTEAFF	TGTGCCAGCAGTTACCGCCTGAGGGGGGCAGGGAACACTGAAGCTTTCTTT
once	TRBV14	-	TRBJ2-3	CASSQIPAGTPLGDTQYF	TGTGCCAGCAGCCAGATCCCCGCTGGGACTCCCCTAGGAGATACGCAGTATTTT
few	TRBV2	TRBD1	TRBJ1-2	CASEGGGMNYGYTF	TGTGCCAGCGAAGGAGGGGGCATGAACTATGGCTACACCTTC
-	TRBV2	TRBD2	TRBJ2-2	CASSDPLAGGRTGELFF	TGTGCCAGCAGTGACCCGTTGGCGGGGGGGCGCACCGGGGAGCTGTTTTTT
-	TRBV24-1	TRBD2	TRBJ2-1	CATSDFAGVTSGKTNEQFF	TGTGCCACCAGTGATTTTGCCGGGGTCACTAGCGGGAAAACCAATGAGCAGTTCTTC
few	TRBV6-1	-	TRBJ1-1	CASSGAGITEAFF	TGTGCCAGCAGTGGGGCGGGGATCACTGAAGCTTTCTTT
many	TRBV7-2	TRBD2	TRBJ2-1	CASSLEAGGLDEQFF	TGTGCCAGCAGCTTAGAGGCGGGGGGGCTGGATGAGCAGTTCTTC
-	TRBV19	-	TRBJ2-1	CARRTINEQFF	TGTGCCAGAAGGACTATTAATGAGCAGTTCTTC
-	TRBV9	-	TRBJ1-4	CASSVEGQVNEKLFF	TGTGCCAGCAGCGTAGAAGGGCAGGTGAATGAAAAACTGTTTTTT
few	TRBV7-9	-	TRBJ1-1	CASSPPYGGTEAFF	TGTGCCAGCAGCCCCCCGTACGGGGGAACTGAAGCTTTCTTT
few	TRBV27	-	TRBJ2-3	CASRPTYTEADTQYF	TGTGCCAGCAGGCCCACCTACACGGAAGCAGATACGCAGTATTTT
-	TRBV27	-	TRBJ1-4	CASSLQGLVGEKLFF	TGTGCCAGCAGTTTACAGGGGCTGGTGGGTGAAAAACTGTTTTTT
many	TRBV19	-	TRBJ2-7	CASSYGAGSSYEQYF	TGTGCCAGTAGCTATGGGGCGGGGAGCTCCTACGAGCAGTACTTC
few	TRBV7-7	TRBD2	TRBJ2-3	CASSLRPRGDTDTQYF	TGTGCTAGCAGCTTAAGACCCCGGGGGGACACAGATACGCAGTATTTT
many	TRBV7-9	TRBD1	TRBJ1-2	CASSSDRVNTF	TGTGCCAGCAGCTCGGACAGGGTCAACACCTTC
-	TRBV5-4	-	TRBJ1-1	CASSLGVSSPGTEAFF	TGTGCCAGCAGCTTGGGTGTGTCCAGCCCTGGGACTGAAGCTTTCTTT
-	TRBV7-6	TRBD1	TRBJ2-7	CASKGQGKFCEQYF	TGTGCCAGCAAAGGACAGGGGAAATTCTGCGAGCAGTACTTC
-	TRBV9	-	TRBJ1-2	CASSVDPTTEVIGGYTF	TGTGCCAGCAGCGTAGACCCCACGACAGAGGTGATCGGTGGCTACACCTTC
-	TRBV5-1	TRBD2	TRBJ2-3	CASWPGLAVDTQYF	TGCGCCAGCTGGCCGGGACTAGCAGTAGATACGCAGTATTTT
few	TRBV6-6	TRBD2	TRBJ2-1	CASSYSGGGGANNEQFF	TGTGCCAGCAGTTACTCTGGGGGCGGGGGGGCCAACAATGAGCAGTTCTTC
once	TRBV7-6	-	TRBJ1-2	CASLSAYGYTF	TGTGCCAGCTTGAGTGCCTATGGCTACACCTTC
many	TRBV4-2	-	TRBJ2-2	CASSQDLGAGATGELFF	TGTGCCAGCAGCCAAGATCTCGGCGCGGGGGCCACCGGGGAGCTGTTTTTT
-	TRBV19	-	TRBJ2-1	CASSIFGPVDEQFF	TGTGCCAGTAGTATATTTGGGCCGGTGGATGAGCAGTTCTTC
-	TRBV19	TRBD2	TRBJ2-5	CASGSGGQETQYF	TGTGCCAGCGGGAGCGGGGGACAAGAGACCCAGTACTTC
few	TRBV19	-	TRBJ1-2	CASSMGGARGYTF	TGTGCCAGTAGTATGGGGGGGGCGCGCGGCTACACCTTC
-	TRBV6-2/TRBV6-3	-	TRBJ1-5	CASSYRQAYNQPQHF	TGTGCCAGCAGTTACAGACAGGCTTACAATCAGCCCCAGCATTTT
many	TRBV7-6	-	TRBJ1-5	CASSDLPGGNQPQHF	TGTGCCAGCAGCGATTTACCCGGGGGCAATCAGCCCCAGCATTTT
-	TRBV5-5	TRBD1	TRBJ1-2	CASSSTGGADYGYTF	TGTGCCAGCAGCTCAACAGGGGGCGCGGACTATGGCTACACCTTC
many	TRBV7-9	-	TRBJ1-4	CASSHQDSLEKLFF	TGTGCCAGCAGCCATCAGGACAGTCTTGAAAAACTGTTTTTT
many	TRBV7-6	-	TRBJ2-1	CASSLEVSSIMQFF	TGTGCCAGCAGCTTAGAAGTCAGCTCTATCATGCAGTTCTTC
few	TRBV2	-	TRBJ2-3	CASSVGWDTQYF	TGTGCCAGCAGTGTAGGGTGGGATACGCAGTATTTT
-	TRBV2	-	TRBJ2-3	CASSAGPPPDTQYF	TGTGCCAGCAGCGCGGGACCCCCGCCGGATACGCAGTATTTT
few	TRBV7-9	-	TRBJ2-5	CASSPPEGDRETQYF	TGTGCCAGCAGCCCGCCTGAGGGGGACCGGGAGACCCAGTACTTC
few	TRBV2	TRBD2	TRBJ2-3	CASSEPQRGYSTDTQYF	TGTGCCAGCAGTGAGCCACAGCGGGGATATAGCACAGATACGCAGTATTTT